The 30 T cell receptor beta chains reported below all come from one sample, sequenced in a study of cytomegalovirus exposure and HLA in healthy donors. Method: immunoSEQ multiplex PCR; TCRdb's copy keeps in-frame clones and lacks some. The data show 150,000 to 200,000 clones, around nine tenths seen once. The sample taken for sequencing was PBMCs. Receptors originate from a woman in her 30s in good health and CMV-seronegative.

V is TRBV5-1 and J is TRBJ1-1; possible D gene TRBD1, 5 bases. CDR3 length: 14 residues. Germline V gene sequence: CDR1 SGHRS, CDR2 YFSETQ. V was clipped by 1 base and J by 5 bases, with 12 bases between them. CDR3 region: CASSLTGSWTEAFF. The CDR3 coding sequence is TGCGCCAGCAGCTTGACAGGTAGTTGGACTGAAGCTTTCTTT.

The chain employs TRBV7-8 and TRBJ2-3, with D hard to call. Trimming took off 3 bases at V and 5 bases at J, with 12 bases between the two ends. Germline-derived CDR1 and CDR2 are SGHVS and FQNEAQ. The CDR3 contains 14 residues. This CDR3 is CASSFGTNLDTQYF. The CDR3, as DNA: TGTGCCAGCAGCTTCGGTACGAACCTAGATACGCAGTATTTT.

The rearrangement joins TRBV15 to TRBJ1-6; D gene ambiguous. Trimming removed 5 bases from V and 0 bases from J, with 5 bases in between. Germline assignment: CDR1 LNHNV and CDR2 YYDKDF (reference sequence). The CDR3 length is 14 residues. The CDR3 is CATSERSYNSPLHF. The DNA of the CDR3 is TGTGCCACCAGCGAGCGCTCCTATAATTCACCCCTCCACTTT.

V usage is TRBV28 and J usage is TRBJ2-1; TRBD2 agrees at 11 bases. This CDR3 spans 16 amino acids. Germline V gene data show CDR1 as MDHEN and CDR2 as SYDVKM. V shed 8 bases and J 3 bases; nucleotides not matched to a gene: 9. The CDR3, as DNA: TGTGCCAGCTCGACCTTAGCGGGGGGGTTCTACAATGAGCAGTTCTTC. This gives the protein CASSTLAGGFYNEQFF.

As DNA, the CDR3 is TGTGCCAGCAGGGCTACAGGGGGAAACACTGAAGCTTTCTTT. It specifies CASRATGGNTEAFF. The V and J genes are TRBV2 and TRBJ1-1; the match to TRBD1 covers 8 bases. The CDR3 runs 14 residues. CDR1 and CDR2 from the germline V gene are SNHLY and FYNNEI. The ends lost 6 bases at V and 2 bases at J; junction bases unmatched: 5.

This clone has only one observation. This rearrangement joins TRBV6-1 to TRBJ1-5, with TRBD1 as a possible D gene (6 bases). This CDR3 is 15 amino acids long. CDR1 is MNHNS, CDR2 SASEGT, per germline. Trimming took off 7 bases at V and 1 base at J, with 14 bases between the two ends. This CDR3 reads CASKLGRGSNQPQHF. The CDR3, as DNA: TGTGCCAGCAAGTTAGGCAGGGGAAGCAATCAGCCCCAGCATTTT.

The count of this clone is one. The chain is built from TRBV5-4 and TRBJ1-4; no definite D call. CDR3 length equals 12 residues. Germline CDR1 SGHNT, CDR2 YYREEE (reference sequence). V lost 2 bases, J lost 10 bases, and 9 bases lay in between. Here the CDR3 reads CASSFGPGKLFF. DNA of the CDR3: TGTGCCAGCAGCTTTGGGCCAGGAAAACTGTTTTTT.

The chain uses TRBV7-6 and TRBJ2-3; D ambiguous. Germline CDR1 and CDR2: SGHVS and FNYEAQ. The CDR3 runs to 13 residues. V was shortened by 1 base and J by 5 bases, with 7 bases between the two germline ends. The CDR3 region is CASSLVRGDTQYF. In nucleotides, the CDR3 is TGTGCCAGCAGCTTAGTTCGAGGAGATACGCAGTATTTT.

The V and J genes are TRBV7-9 and TRBJ1-3; TRBD1 aligns across 7 bases. V lost 5 bases and J lost 4; bases outside the gene matches: 8. The CDR3 sequence is 15 residues long. Per the germline V gene, CDR1 is SEHNR and CDR2 is FQNEAQ (reference sequence). This chain's CDR3 is CASSLNTGVGNTIYF. The CDR3 nucleotides read TGTGCCAGCAGCCTGAACACAGGGGTAGGAAACACCATATATTTT.

The V and J genes are TRBV9 and TRBJ2-2; the D gene is possibly TRBD1 (6 bases). The V and J ends lost 1 base and 3 bases respectively, with 19 bases between them. Germline CDR1 is SGDLS and CDR2 is YYNGEE. The CDR3 is made up of 18 amino acids. The CDR3 coding sequence is TGTGCCAGCAGCGTATTCTCGACAGGAAGGATAGACACCGGGGAGCTGTTTTTT. Its protein is CASSVFSTGRIDTGELFF. The full variable domain, in which reference TRBV9 and TRBJ2-2 provide the parts outside the CDR3, is DSGVTQTPKHLITATGQRVTLRCSPRSGDLSVYWYQQSLDQGLQFLIQYYNGEERAKGNILERFSAQQFPDLHSELNLSSLELGDSALYFCASSVFSTGRIDTGELFFGEGSRLTVL.

This clone was seen just once. J is TRBJ2-7 and V is TRBV7-9; D unclear. Trimming removed 4 bases from V and 0 bases from J, with 7 bases in between. The CDR3 has 13 residues. From germline, CDR1 is SEHNR and CDR2 FQNEAQ (reference sequence). The CDR3 coding sequence is TGTGCCAGCAGCTCGTCGAGCTCCTACGAGCAGTACTTC. This gives the protein CASSSSSSYEQYF.

V is TRBV5-1 and J is TRBJ2-3; 9 nucleotides match TRBD2. There are 16 residues in the CDR3. From germline, CDR1 is SGHRS and CDR2 YFSETQ. The V gene end was trimmed by 2 bases and the J gene end by 4 bases; junction bases not matched to a gene: 8. The CDR3 sequence is CASSLIAGAGSDTQYF. The CDR3 region has the DNA TGCGCCAGCAGCTTAATAGCGGGGGCCGGATCAGATACGCAGTATTTT.

The rearrangement links TRBV5-1 to TRBJ2-7, with D hard to call. Germline V gives CDR1 SGHRS, CDR2 YFSETQ. This CDR3 has 14 amino acids. Trimming stripped 0 bases from V and 3 bases from J, with 10 bases between. CDR3 residues: CASSLGRDFYEQYF. The DNA of the CDR3 is TGCGCCAGCAGCTTGGGCCGAGACTTCTACGAGCAGTACTTC.

This chain connects TRBV9 to TRBJ2-1; weak D call: TRBD1 (6 bases). The germline gives CDR1 SGDLS, CDR2 YYNGEE. This CDR3 region has 16 residues. V lost 4 bases and J lost 5, with 19 bases in between. CDR3 region: CASSPSVGTRDNEQFF. The DNA of the CDR3 is TGTGCCAGCAGCCCAAGCGTAGGGACAAGAGACAATGAGCAGTTCTTC.

About this clone itself: Other DNA sequences from this sample encode an identical CDR3 as well. The chain has TRBV7-9 and TRBJ2-7; D uncertain. CDR1 is SEHNR and CDR2 is FQNEAQ in the germline V gene (reference sequence). The CDR3 extends over 11 amino acids. V lost 4 bases and J 2 bases, leaving 3 bases between the germline ends. As DNA, the CDR3 is TGTGCCAGCAGCTCCACCTACGAGCAGTACTTC. It specifies CASSSTYEQYF.

This chain uses TRBV5-6 with TRBJ2-7, with D uncertain. Germline V gene sequence: CDR1 SGHDT, CDR2 YYEEEE. The CDR3 runs to 18 residues. V shed 0 bases and J shed 0 bases, with 19 bases lying between them. Here the CDR3 reads CASSLDASFPISSYEQYF. Written as DNA, the CDR3 is TGTGCCAGCAGCTTGGATGCTAGTTTTCCGATTAGCTCCTACGAGCAGTACTTC.

Here the CDR3 reads CASSEFYSPAAAGNTIYF. The CDR3 region has the DNA TGTGCCAGCAGTGAATTTTACTCTCCCGCGGCAGCTGGAAACACCATATATTTT. The chain couples TRBV2 to TRBJ1-3; D uncertain. Trimming removed 2 bases at V and 2 bases at J, with 19 bases between. Germline V gene lookup returns CDR1 SNHLY and CDR2 FYNNEI. The CDR3 extends over 18 amino acids.

This chain uses TRBV2 with TRBJ2-1, with a possible D match to TRBD2 (5 bases). Germline V CDR1 and CDR2: SNHLY, FYNNEI. V was shortened by 7 bases and J by 6 bases, with 22 bases between the two germline ends. The CDR3 extends over 16 amino acids. In DNA form, the CDR3 reads TGTGCCAGCATCGTCAGTGGATGGCTAGCTTCCAATGAGCAGTTCTTC. Protein product: CASIVSGWLASNEQFF.

The chain combines TRBV11-2 with TRBJ2-7; possible D gene TRBD2, 5 bases. Germline values: CDR1 SGHAT, CDR2 FQNNGV. Trimming left V 5 bases short and J 12 bases short, with 20 bases between. This CDR3 is built from 13 residues. In DNA form, the CDR3 reads TGTGCCAGCAGCCCAGACTCGCCGGTCAGCGGGTACTTC. Encoded protein: CASSPDSPVSGYF.

The V gene is TRBV4-1, the J gene TRBJ1-1; D ambiguous. Trimming pared 0 bases from V and 12 bases from J, leaving 17 bases between. Germline lookup yields CDR1 MGHRA and CDR2 YSYEKL. This CDR3 spans 14 amino acids. The CDR3, as DNA: TGCGCCAGCAGCCAAGATTTGAACGGGCTCGGGACTTTCTTT. Amino acids: CASSQDLNGLGTFF.

The V and J genes are TRBV2 and TRBJ1-1; tentatively, D is TRBD1 (5 bases). Germline V gene sequence: CDR1 SNHLY, CDR2 FYNNEI. Trimming pared 11 bases from V and 4 bases from J, leaving 26 bases between. The CDR3 runs 16 residues. The CDR3 bases are TGTGCCGCCAGCGGGGGGGTCGACAGCTACGGCACTGAAGCTTTCTTT. This translates into CAASGGVDSYGTEAFF.

The V and J genes are TRBV15 and TRBJ2-3; TRBD2 matches 8 bases. Per the germline V gene, CDR1 is LNHNV and CDR2 is YYDKDF (reference sequence). The junction had 19 bases not matched to a gene; V was cut back by 6 bases and J by 2 bases. The CDR3 covers 19 residues. CDR3 bases: TGTGCCACCAGGTCTACTAGCGGATGGTCCGCCCTCTCCACAGATACGCAGTATTTT. It yields the protein CATRSTSGWSALSTDTQYF.

The chain uses TRBV11-2 and TRBJ2-1; maybe TRBD1 (6 bases). The germline gives CDR1 SGHAT, CDR2 FQNNGV. CDR3 length equals 16 residues. V lost 5 bases, J lost 0 bases, and 14 bases lay in between. CDR3 DNA sequence: TGTGCCAGCAGCCCCCGACAGGATCGCTCCTACAATGAGCAGTTCTTC. Translating gives CASSPRQDRSYNEQFF.

This clone has only one observation. The chain has TRBV4-3 and TRBJ2-1, with 9 bases lining up with TRBD2. The CDR3 spans 16 residues. V was pared by 2 bases and J by 10 bases, with 12 bases of the junction left unmatched. In germline, CDR1 is LGHNA, CDR2 YSLEER. This CDR3 is CASSQQRASGEGEQFF. CDR3 nucleotides: TGCGCCAGCAGCCAACAACGGGCTAGCGGGGAAGGAGAGCAGTTCTTC.

The J gene is TRBJ2-7, the V gene TRBV27; unclear D gene. Trimming cost V 0 bases and J 6 bases, with 12 bases left between them. The CDR3 totals 14 residues. Per germline, CDR1 MNHEY and CDR2 SMNVEV (reference sequence). The CDR3 DNA follows: TGTGCCAGCAGTTTATCTGCTCTCGACTTCGAGCAGTACTTC. Amino acid sequence: CASSLSALDFEQYF.

The chain couples TRBV5-1 to TRBJ1-4, with D hard to call. Germline V gene lookup returns CDR1 SGHRS and CDR2 YFSETQ. This CDR3 contains 15 residues. V was shortened by 5 bases and J by 0 bases, with 11 bases between the two germline ends. CDR3 region: CASSSKETTNEKLFF. The CDR3 DNA sequence: TGCGCCAGCAGTAGCAAGGAAACAACTAATGAAAAACTGTTTTTT. Using reference TRBV5-1 and TRBJ1-4 for the parts outside the CDR3, the full variable domain is KAGVTQTPRYLIKTRGQQVTLSCSPISGHRSVSWYQQTPGQGLQFLFEYFSETQRNKGNFPGRFSGRQFSNSRSEMNVSTLELGDSALYLCASSSKETTNEKLFFGSGTQLSVL.

The V call is TRBV2, the J call TRBJ2-2, with a weak D call TRBD2 (7 bases). Trimming took off 1 base at V and 6 bases at J, with 15 bases between the two ends. The CDR3 is 16 residues long. In germline, CDR1 is SNHLY, CDR2 FYNNEI. The CDR3 DNA sequence: TGTGCCAGCAGTGAAGGGGGAGGGGGAGGCGCCGGGGAGCTGTTTTTT. Translation gives CASSEGGGGGAGELFF.

The gene calls are TRBV18 and TRBJ1-1; D is uncertain. Germline CDR1 reads KGHSH; CDR2 reads LQKENI. The ends were cut back, 6 bases at V and 0 bases at J, with 11 bases in the middle. The CDR3 runs 14 residues. The CDR3, as DNA: TGTGCCAGCTCCGAGGGAGAAATGAACACTGAAGCTTTCTTT. Residues: CASSEGEMNTEAFF.

Many counts were recorded for this clone. V is TRBV11-2 and J is TRBJ2-5, with D unresolved. The CDR3 spans 14 residues. Germline V gives CDR1 SGHAT, CDR2 FQNNGV. Trimming pared 4 bases from V and 5 bases from J, leaving 14 bases between. As DNA, the CDR3 is TGTGCCAGCAGCTCCCCTCCCTCGAGGGAGACCCAGTACTTC. As protein: CASSSPPSRETQYF.

The chain joins TRBV4-1 to TRBJ1-2; possible D gene TRBD1, 5 bases. This CDR3 contains 14 residues. Germline CDR1 and CDR2: MGHRA and YSYEKL. Trimming cost V 4 bases and J 7 bases, with 16 bases left between them. The CDR3 coding sequence is TGCGCCAGCAGCCCCAATCAGGGTTGGACTGGCTACACCTTC. The encoded protein is CASSPNQGWTGYTF.